The T cell receptor beta chain under discussion was sequenced for a study of T cells after posttransplantation cyclophosphamide. Study-wide points: Later post-transplant blood repertoires were often dominated by donor CD8+ memory clones. After PTCy, TRB diversity resembled that of CNI/methotrexate controls. Blood and skin or GI T cell repertoires showed limited TRB overlap.

Controls had myeloablative marrow grafts with methotrexate and calcineurin inhibitor, sampled at 1 year. A word on this clone: Its antigen is still unknown.

This CDR3 is built from 13 residues. Trimming removed 2 bases at V and 3 bases at J, with 6 bases between. Germline V CDR1 and CDR2: SGHDT, YYEEEE. The table came from immunoSEQ multiplex PCR; TCRdb's copy has only in-frame clones and leaves some out. This table holds 23,000 or so clones, 80% to 90% found once. This receptor was identified in a female patient aged 30 to 45 who received an allogeneic stem cell transplant from an unrelated donor, was CMV-positive, and had acute and chronic GVHD. Some T cells may arise from the graft donor. The chain has TRBV5-6 and TRBJ1-3, with D perhaps TRBD1 (5 bases). The input for sequencing was PBMCs, taken about 360 days after allogeneic stem cell transplant with calcineurin inhibitor and methotrexate. The CDR3 sequence is CASSLRGGNTIYF. CDR3 bases: TGTGCCAGCAGCTTAAGGGGTGGAAACACCATATATTTT.